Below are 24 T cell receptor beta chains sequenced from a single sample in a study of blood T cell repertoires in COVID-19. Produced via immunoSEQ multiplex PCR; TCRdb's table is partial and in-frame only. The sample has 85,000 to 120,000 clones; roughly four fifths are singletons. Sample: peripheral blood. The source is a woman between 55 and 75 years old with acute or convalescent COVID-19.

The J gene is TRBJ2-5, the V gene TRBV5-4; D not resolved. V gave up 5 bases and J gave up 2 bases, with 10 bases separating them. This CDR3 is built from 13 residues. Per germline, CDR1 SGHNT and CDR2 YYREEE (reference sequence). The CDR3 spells CASSSPNQETQYF. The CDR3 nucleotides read TGTGCCAGCAGTTCTCCTAATCAAGAGACCCAGTACTTC.

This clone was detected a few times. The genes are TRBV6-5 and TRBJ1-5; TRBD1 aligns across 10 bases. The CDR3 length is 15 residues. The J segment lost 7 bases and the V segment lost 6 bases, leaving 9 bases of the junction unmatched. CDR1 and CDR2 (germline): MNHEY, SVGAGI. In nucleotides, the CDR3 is TGTGCCAGCAGCCCGGACAGGGGGAGGAGGCAGCCCCAGCATTTT. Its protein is CASSPDRGRRQPQHF.

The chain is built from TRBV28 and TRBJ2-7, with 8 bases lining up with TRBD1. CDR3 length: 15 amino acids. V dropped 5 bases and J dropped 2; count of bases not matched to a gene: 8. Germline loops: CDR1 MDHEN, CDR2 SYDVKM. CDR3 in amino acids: CASSLDRGHPYEQYF. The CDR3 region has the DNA TGTGCCAGCAGTCTCGACAGGGGCCATCCCTACGAGCAGTACTTC. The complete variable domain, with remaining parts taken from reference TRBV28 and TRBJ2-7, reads DVKVTQSSRYLVKRTGEKVFLECVQDMDHENMFWYRQDPGLGLRLIYFSYDVKMKEKGDIPEGYSVSREKKERFSLILESASTNQTSMYLCASSLDRGHPYEQYFGPGTRLTVT.

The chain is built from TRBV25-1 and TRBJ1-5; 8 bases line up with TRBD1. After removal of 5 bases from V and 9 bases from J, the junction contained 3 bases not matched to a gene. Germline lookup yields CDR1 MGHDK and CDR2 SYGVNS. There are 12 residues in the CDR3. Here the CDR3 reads CASSLTGAPQHF. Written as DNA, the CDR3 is TGTGCCAGCAGTTTGACAGGGGCGCCCCAGCATTTT.

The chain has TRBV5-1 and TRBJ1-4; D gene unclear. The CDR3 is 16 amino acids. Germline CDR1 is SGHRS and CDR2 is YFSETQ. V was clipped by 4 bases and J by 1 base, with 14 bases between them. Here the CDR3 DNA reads TGCGCCAGCAGCCCCACAAACAGCATAACTAATGAAAAACTGTTTTTT. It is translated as CASSPTNSITNEKLFF.

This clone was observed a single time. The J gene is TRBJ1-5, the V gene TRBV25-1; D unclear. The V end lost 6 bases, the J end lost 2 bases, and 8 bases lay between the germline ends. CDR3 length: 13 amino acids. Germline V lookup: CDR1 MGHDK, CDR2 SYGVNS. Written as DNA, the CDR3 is TGTGCCAGCAGCGGACTTGGCAATCAGCCCCAGCATTTT. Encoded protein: CASSGLGNQPQHF.

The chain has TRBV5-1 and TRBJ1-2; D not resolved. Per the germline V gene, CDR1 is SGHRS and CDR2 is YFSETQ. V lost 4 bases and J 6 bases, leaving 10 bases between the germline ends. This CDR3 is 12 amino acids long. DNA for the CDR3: TGCGCCAGCAGCGTTCTGGGAGATGGCTACACCTTC. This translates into CASSVLGDGYTF. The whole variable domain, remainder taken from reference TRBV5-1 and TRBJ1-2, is KAGVTQTPRYLIKTRGQQVTLSCSPISGHRSVSWYQQTPGQGLQFLFEYFSETQRNKGNFPGRFSGRQFSNSRSEMNVSTLELGDSALYLCASSVLGDGYTFGSGTRLTVV.

Written as DNA, the CDR3 is TGCAGCGTAGGGGTTAGCGGGGGGGATTACAATGAGCAGTTCTTC. Its protein product is CSVGVSGGDYNEQFF. This chain connects TRBV29-1 to TRBJ2-1; 11 positions match TRBD2. CDR3 length: 15 amino acids. V lost 6 bases and J lost 4; bases outside the gene matches: 8. CDR1 and CDR2 (germline): SQVTM, ANQGSEA.

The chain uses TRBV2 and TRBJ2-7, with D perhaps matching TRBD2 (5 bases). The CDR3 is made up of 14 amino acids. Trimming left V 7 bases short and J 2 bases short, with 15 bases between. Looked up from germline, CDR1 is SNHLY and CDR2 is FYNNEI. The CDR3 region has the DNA TGTGCCAGCACCTCGGGGAAGGATGCCTACGAGCAGTACTTC. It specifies CASTSGKDAYEQYF.

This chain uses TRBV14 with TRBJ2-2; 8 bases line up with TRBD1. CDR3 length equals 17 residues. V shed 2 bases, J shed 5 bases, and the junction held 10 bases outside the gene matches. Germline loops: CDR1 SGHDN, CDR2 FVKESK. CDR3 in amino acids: CASSQPRSRGRTGELFF. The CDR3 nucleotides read TGTGCCAGCAGCCAACCCCGGTCCAGGGGGCGTACCGGGGAGCTGTTTTTT.

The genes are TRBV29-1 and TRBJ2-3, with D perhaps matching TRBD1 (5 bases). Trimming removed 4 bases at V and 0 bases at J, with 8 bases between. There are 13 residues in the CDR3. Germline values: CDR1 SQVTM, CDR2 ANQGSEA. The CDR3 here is CSVAQGSTDTQYF. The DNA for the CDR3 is TGCAGCGTTGCCCAGGGTAGCACAGATACGCAGTATTTT.

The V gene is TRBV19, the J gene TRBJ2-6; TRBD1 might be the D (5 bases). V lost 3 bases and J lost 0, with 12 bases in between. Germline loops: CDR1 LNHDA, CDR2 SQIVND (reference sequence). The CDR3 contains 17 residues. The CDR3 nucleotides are TGTGCCAGTAGTATTCCAGGGTCCTACTCTGGGGCCAACGTCCTGACTTTC. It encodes CASSIPGSYSGANVLTF.

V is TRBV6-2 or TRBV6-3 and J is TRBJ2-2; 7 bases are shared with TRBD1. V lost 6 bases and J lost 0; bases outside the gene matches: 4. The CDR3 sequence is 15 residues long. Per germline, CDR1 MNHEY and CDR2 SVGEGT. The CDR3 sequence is CASSRGQANTGELFF. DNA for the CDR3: TGTGCCAGCAGCCGAGGACAGGCGAACACCGGGGAGCTGTTTTTT.

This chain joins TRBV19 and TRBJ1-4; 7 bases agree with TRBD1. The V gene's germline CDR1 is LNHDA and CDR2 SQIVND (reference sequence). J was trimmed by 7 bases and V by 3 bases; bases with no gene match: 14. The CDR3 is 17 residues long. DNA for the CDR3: TGTGCCAGTAGTATGGATTTAAGACGACAGGGAGTTGAAAAACTGTTTTTT. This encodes CASSMDLRRQGVEKLFF. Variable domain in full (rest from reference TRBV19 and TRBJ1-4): DGGITQSPKYLFRKEGQNVTLSCEQNLNHDAMYWYRQDPGQGLRLIYYSQIVNDFQKGDIAEGYSVSREKKESFPLTVTSAQKNPTAFYLCASSMDLRRQGVEKLFFGSGTQLSVL.

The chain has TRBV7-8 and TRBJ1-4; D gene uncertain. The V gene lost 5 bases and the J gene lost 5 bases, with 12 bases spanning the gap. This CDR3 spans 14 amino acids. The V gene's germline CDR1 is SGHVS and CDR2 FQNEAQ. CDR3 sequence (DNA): TGTGCCAGCAGCCCAGGAGGATTGAATGAAAAACTGTTTTTT. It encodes CASSPGGLNEKLFF.

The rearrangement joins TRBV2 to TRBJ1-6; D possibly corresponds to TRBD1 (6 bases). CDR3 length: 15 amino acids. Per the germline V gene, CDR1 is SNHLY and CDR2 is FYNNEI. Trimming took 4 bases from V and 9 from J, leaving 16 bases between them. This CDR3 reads CASSAGGRGGSPLHF. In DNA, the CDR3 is TGTGCCAGCAGTGCGGGGGGCAGGGGCGGTTCACCCCTCCACTTT. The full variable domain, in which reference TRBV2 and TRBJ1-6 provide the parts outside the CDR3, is EPEVTQTPSHQVTQMGQEVILRCVPISNHLYFYWYRQILGQKVEFLVSFYNNEISEKSEIFDDQFSVERPDGSNFTLKIRSTKLEDSAMYFCASSAGGRGGSPLHFGNGTRLTVT.

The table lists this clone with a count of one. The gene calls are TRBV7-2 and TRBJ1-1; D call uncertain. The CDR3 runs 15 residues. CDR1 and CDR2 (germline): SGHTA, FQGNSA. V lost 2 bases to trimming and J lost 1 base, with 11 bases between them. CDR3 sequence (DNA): TGTGCCAGCAGCTTACGAGGAAACCGGAACACTGAAGCTTTCTTT. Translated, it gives CASSLRGNRNTEAFF.

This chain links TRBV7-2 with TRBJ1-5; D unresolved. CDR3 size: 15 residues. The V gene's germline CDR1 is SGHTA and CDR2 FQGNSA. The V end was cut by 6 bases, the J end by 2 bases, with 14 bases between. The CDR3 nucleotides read TGTGCCAGCAGTCCTTCGGCCGGAGGCAATCAGCCCCAGCATTTT. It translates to CASSPSAGGNQPQHF.

The CDR3 DNA sequence: TGTGCCAGCAGCCAATTCACCCCCTGGACAGGGGACTATGGCTACACCTTC. Its protein is CASSQFTPWTGDYGYTF. The chain joins TRBV3-1 (or the pseudogene TRBV3-2) to TRBJ1-2; the match to TRBD1 covers 9 bases. The trim removed 2 bases at V and 3 bases at J, leaving 10 bases unmatched. There are 17 residues in the CDR3. Germline CDR1 LGHDT, CDR2 YNNKEL (reference sequence).

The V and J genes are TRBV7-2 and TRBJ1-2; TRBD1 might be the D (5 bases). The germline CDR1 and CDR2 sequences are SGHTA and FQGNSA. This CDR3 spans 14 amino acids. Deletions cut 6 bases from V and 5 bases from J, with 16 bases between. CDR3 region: CASSRSGTAYGYTF. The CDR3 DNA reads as TGTGCCAGCAGTCGTAGCGGGACGGCGTATGGCTACACCTTC.

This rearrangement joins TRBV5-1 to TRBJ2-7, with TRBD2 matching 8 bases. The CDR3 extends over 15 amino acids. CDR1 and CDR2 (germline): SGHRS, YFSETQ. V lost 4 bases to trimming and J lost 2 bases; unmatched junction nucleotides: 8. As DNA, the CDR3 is TGCGCCAGCAGCGTCGGGACTAGACCTACCTACGAGCAGTACTTC. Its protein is CASSVGTRPTYEQYF.

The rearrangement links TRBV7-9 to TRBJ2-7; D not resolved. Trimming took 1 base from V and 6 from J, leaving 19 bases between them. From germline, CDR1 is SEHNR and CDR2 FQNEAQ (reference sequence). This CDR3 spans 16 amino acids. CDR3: CASSLGRSPLMGEQYF. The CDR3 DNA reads TGTGCCAGCAGCTTAGGCAGGTCCCCGCTTATGGGCGAGCAGTACTTC.

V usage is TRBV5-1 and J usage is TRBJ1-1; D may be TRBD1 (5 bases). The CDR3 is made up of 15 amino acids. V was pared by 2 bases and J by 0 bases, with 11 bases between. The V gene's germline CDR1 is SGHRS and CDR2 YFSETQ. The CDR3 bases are TGCGCCAGCAGCTTTCTAGACAGTTTGAACACTGAAGCTTTCTTT. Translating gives CASSFLDSLNTEAFF. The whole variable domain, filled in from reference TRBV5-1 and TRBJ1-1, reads KAGVTQTPRYLIKTRGQQVTLSCSPISGHRSVSWYQQTPGQGLQFLFEYFSETQRNKGNFPGRFSGRQFSNSRSEMNVSTLELGDSALYLCASSFLDSLNTEAFFGQGTRLTVV.

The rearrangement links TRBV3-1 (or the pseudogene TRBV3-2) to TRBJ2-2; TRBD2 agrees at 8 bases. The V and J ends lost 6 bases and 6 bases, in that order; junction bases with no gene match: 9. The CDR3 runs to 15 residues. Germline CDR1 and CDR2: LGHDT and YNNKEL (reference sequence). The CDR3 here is CASRRKLGGAGELFF. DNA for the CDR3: TGTGCCAGCAGACGGAAACTCGGGGGGGCCGGGGAGCTGTTTTTT.